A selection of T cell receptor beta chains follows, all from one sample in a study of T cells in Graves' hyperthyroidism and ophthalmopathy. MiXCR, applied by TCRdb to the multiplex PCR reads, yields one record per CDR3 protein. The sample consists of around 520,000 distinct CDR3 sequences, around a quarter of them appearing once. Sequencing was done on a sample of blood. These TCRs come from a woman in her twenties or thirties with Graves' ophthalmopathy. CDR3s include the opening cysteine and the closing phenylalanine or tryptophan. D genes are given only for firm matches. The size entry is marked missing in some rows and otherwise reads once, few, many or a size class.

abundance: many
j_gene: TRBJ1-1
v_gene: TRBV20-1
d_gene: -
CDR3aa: CSAPAGTPEAFF
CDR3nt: TGCAGTGCCCCCGCGGGGACCCCTGAAGCTTTCTTT

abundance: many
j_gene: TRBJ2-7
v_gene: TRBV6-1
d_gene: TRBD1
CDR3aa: CASSEIGDREEQYF
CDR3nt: TGTGCCAGCAGTGAAATAGGGGACAGGGAGGAGCAGTACTTC

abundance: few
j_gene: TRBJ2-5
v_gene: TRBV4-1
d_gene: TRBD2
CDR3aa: CASSQDPRGGSETQYF
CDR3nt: TGCGCCAGCAGCCAAGACCCGCGGGGGGGCTCGGAGACCCAGTACTTC

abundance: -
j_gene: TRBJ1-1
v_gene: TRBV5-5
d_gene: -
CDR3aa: CASSLEGQLNTEAFF
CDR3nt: TGTGCCAGCAGCTTGGAGGGACAACTGAACACTGAAGCTTTCTTT

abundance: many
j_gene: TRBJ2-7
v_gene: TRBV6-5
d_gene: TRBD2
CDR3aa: CASTPRLAGSYEQYF
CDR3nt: TGTGCCAGCACCCCTCGACTAGCGGGGAGCTACGAGCAGTACTTC

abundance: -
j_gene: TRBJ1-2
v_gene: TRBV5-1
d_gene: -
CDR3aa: CASSLVDNYGYTF
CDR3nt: TGCGCCAGCAGCTTGGTAGACAACTATGGCTACACCTTC

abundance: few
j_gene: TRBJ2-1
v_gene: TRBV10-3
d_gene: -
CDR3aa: CAISDQQRGADNEQFF
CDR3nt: TGTGCCATCAGTGATCAGCAAAGAGGTGCGGACAATGAGCAGTTCTTC

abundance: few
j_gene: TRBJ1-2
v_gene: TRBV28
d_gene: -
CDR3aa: CASSLRGGGYTF
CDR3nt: TGTGCCAGCAGTTTAAGGGGAGGTGGCTACACCTTC

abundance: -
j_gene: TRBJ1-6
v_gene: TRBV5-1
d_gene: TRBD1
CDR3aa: CASSDRQGNNSPLHF
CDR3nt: TGCGCCAGCAGCGACCGACAGGGGAATAATTCACCCCTCCACTTT

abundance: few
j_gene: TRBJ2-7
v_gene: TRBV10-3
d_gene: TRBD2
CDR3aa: CASSESAGGYYEQYF
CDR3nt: TGTGCCAGCAGTGAGTCGGCGGGAGGTTACTACGAGCAGTACTTC

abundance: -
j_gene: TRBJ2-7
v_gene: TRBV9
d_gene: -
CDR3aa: CASSVGEGRNYEQYF
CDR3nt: TGTGCCAGCAGCGTAGGTGAGGGACGAAACTACGAGCAGTACTTC

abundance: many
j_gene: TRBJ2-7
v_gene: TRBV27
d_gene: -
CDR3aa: CASSFSAGGEQYF
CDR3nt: TGTGCCAGCAGTTTTTCCGCCGGGGGTGAGCAGTACTTC

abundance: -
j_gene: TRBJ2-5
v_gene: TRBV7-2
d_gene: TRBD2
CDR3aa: CASSLARLAGEKETQYF
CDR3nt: TGTGCCAGCAGCTTAGCGAGGCTAGCGGGGGAAAAAGAGACCCAGTACTTC

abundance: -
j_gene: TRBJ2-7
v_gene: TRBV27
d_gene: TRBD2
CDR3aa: CASRLAPSGTYEQYF
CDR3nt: TGTGCCAGCAGATTAGCGCCTAGCGGCACCTACGAGCAGTACTTC

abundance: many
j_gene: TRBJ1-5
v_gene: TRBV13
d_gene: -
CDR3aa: CASSLGGRDSNQPQHF
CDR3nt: TGTGCCAGCAGCTTAGGCGGACGGGATAGCAATCAGCCCCAGCATTTT

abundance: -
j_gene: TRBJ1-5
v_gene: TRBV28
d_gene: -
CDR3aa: CTSRGAGVGWGSAQHF
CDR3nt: TGTACCAGCAGGGGTGCAGGGGTGGGGTGGGGGTCAGCCCAGCATTTT

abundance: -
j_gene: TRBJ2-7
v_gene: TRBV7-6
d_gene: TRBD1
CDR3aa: CASSPGTGGDYEQYF
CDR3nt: TGTGCCAGCAGCCCAGGGACAGGGGGGGACTACGAGCAGTACTTC

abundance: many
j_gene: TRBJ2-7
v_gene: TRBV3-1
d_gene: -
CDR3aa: CASSQEGPPYEQYF
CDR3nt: TGTGCCAGCAGCCAAGAGGGGCCTCCCTACGAGCAGTACTTC

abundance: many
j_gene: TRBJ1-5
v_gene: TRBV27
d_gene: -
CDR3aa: CASSLSDSNQPQHF
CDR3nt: TGTGCCAGCAGTTTATCGGATAGCAATCAGCCCCAGCATTTT

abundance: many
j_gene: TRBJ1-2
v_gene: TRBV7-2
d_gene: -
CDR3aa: CASSQPSFENYGYTF
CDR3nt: TGTGCCAGCAGCCAACCTAGTTTCGAGAACTATGGCTACACCTTC

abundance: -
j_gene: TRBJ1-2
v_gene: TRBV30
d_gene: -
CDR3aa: CAWTSGKGYTF
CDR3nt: TGTGCCTGGACTTCAGGAAAGGGCTACACCTTC

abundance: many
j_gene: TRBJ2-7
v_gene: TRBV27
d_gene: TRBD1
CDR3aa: CASSLSSLPGTGIYEQYF
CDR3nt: TGTGCCAGCAGTTTATCTAGCCTTCCCGGGACAGGGATTTACGAGCAGTACTTC

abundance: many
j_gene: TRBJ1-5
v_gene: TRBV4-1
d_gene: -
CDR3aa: CASSQAQGYSNQPQHF
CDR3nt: TGCGCCAGCAGCCAAGCTCAAGGGTATAGCAATCAGCCCCAGCATTTT

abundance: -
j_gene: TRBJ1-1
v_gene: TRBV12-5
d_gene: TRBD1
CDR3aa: CASGLAHGQGNTEAFF
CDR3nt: TGTGCTAGTGGTTTGGCCCATGGACAGGGGAACACTGAAGCTTTCTTT

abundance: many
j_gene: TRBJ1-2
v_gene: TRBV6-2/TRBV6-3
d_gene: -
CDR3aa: CASGTRTYGYTF
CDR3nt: TGTGCCAGCGGGACAAGAACCTATGGCTACACCTTC

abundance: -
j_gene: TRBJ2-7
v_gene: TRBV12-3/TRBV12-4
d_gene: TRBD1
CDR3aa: CASSFEDRGYEQYF
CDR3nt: TGTGCCAGCAGTTTTGAGGACAGGGGCTACGAGCAGTACTTC

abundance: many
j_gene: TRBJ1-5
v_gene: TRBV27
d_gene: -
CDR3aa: CASSKRPAGDGQPQHF
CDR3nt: TGTGCCAGCAGTAAGAGGCCCGCAGGGGACGGTCAGCCCCAGCATTTT

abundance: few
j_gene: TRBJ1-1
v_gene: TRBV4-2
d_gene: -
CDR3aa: CASSQGETGLNTEAFF
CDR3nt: TGTGCCAGCAGCCAAGGGGAAACGGGACTAAACACTGAAGCTTTCTTT

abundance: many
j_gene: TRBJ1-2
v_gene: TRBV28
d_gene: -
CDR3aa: CASSLGSNYGYTF
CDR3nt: TGTGCCAGCAGTTTAGGGTCTAACTATGGCTACACCTTC

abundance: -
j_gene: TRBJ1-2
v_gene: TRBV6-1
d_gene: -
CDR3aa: CASRQGIYGYTF
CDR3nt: TGTGCCAGCCGGCAAGGTATCTATGGCTACACCTTC

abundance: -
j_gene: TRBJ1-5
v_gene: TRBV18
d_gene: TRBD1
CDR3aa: CASSGQGSGQPQHF
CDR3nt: TGTGCCAGCTCGGGACAGGGTTCAGGTCAGCCCCAGCATTTT

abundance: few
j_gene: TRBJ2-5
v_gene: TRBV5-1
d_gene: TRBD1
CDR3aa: CASSSKPGQGQETQYF
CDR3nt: TGCGCCAGCAGCTCCAAACCGGGACAGGGCCAAGAGACCCAGTACTTC

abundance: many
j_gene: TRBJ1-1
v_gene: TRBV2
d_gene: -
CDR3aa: CASIPIYTEAFF
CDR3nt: TGTGCCAGCATCCCCATCTACACTGAAGCTTTCTTT

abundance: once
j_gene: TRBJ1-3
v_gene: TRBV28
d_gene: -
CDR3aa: CASSLKLAIYF
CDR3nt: TGTGCCAGCAGCCTTAAATTGGCCATATATTTT

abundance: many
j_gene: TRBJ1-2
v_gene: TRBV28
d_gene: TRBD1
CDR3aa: CASTAGQGYGYTF
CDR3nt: TGTGCCAGCACCGCGGGACAGGGCTATGGCTACACCTTC

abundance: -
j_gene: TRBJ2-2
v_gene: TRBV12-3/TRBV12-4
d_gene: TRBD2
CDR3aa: CATRTSGGAGTGELFF
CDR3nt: TGTGCCACCCGGACTAGCGGGGGGGCGGGCACCGGGGAGCTGTTTTTT

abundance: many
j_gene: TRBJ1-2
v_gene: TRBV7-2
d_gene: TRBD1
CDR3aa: CASSWTGTNYGYTF
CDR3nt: TGTGCCAGCAGCTGGACAGGGACTAACTATGGCTACACCTTC

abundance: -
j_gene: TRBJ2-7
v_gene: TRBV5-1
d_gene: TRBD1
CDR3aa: CASSYGTGSDEQYF
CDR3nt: TGCGCCAGCAGCTACGGGACAGGGAGCGACGAGCAGTACTTC

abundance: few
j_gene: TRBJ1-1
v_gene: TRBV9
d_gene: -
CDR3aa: CASSVGGTALGTEAFF
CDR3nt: TGTGCCAGCAGCGTAGGTGGTACGGCTTTGGGCACTGAAGCTTTCTTT

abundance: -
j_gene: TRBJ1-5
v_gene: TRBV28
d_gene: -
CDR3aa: CASSYTGNYNQPQHF
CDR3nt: TGTGCCAGCAGTTACACAGGGAATTACAATCAGCCCCAGCATTTT

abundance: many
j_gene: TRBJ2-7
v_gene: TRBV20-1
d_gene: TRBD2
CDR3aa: CSALRVARLAVSYEQYF
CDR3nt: TGCAGTGCTCTCCGCGTCGCGAGACTAGCAGTGTCCTACGAGCAGTACTTC

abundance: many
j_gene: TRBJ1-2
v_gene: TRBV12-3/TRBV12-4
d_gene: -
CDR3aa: CASSLRDNYGYTF
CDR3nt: TGTGCCAGCAGTTTAAGGGACAACTATGGCTACACCTTC